Presented here are 28 T cell receptor beta chains from one specimen sequenced in a study of cytomegalovirus exposure and HLA in healthy donors. Measured with immunoSEQ multiplex PCR; TCRdb has only the in-frame clones, and not every one. The sample consists of 90,000 to 130,000 clones, 88% of them appearing once. Material for sequencing was PBMCs. These TCRs come from a woman under 40 in good health and CMV-seropositive.

The chain employs TRBV30 and TRBJ1-1, with D unclear. This CDR3 is 13 amino acids long. The germline CDR1 and CDR2 sequences are GTSNPN and SVGIG (reference sequence). Trimming cost V 0 bases and J 1 base, with 6 bases left between them. CDR3 coding DNA: TGTGCCTGGAGTGTACTTGGGAACACTGAAGCTTTCTTT. It yields the protein CAWSVLGNTEAFF.

For this clone: Compared with germline, one end of the junction differs, possibly owing to a read error. The chain carries TRBV7-2 and TRBJ2-1; 7 nucleotides line up with TRBD1. Per the germline V gene, CDR1 is SGHTA and CDR2 is FQGNSA. The CDR3 spans 13 residues. The CDR3: CASSLGGHLDRLF. In nucleotides, the CDR3 is TGTGCCAGCAGCTTAGGGGGGCACCTGGACAGGCTCTTC.

The CDR3 is CASSQTGRNTGELFF. The CDR3 DNA is TGTGCCAGCAGCCAAACCGGGAGGAACACCGGGGAGCTGTTTTTT. The chain links TRBV28 to TRBJ2-2; a possible D gene is TRBD2 (6 bases). The V end lost 6 bases, the J end lost 1 base, and 12 bases lay between the germline ends. Germline V CDR1 and CDR2: MDHEN, SYDVKM. The CDR3 totals 15 residues.

This chain uses TRBV6-1 with TRBJ2-3, with 16 bases aligning to TRBD2. The germline gives CDR1 MNHNS, CDR2 SASEGT. The CDR3 consists of 21 residues. After removal of 2 bases from V and 4 bases from J, the junction contained 15 bases not matched to a gene. CDR3 region: CASSESSGTSGRAQGADTQYF. Written as DNA, the CDR3 is TGTGCCAGCAGTGAAAGTAGCGGGACTAGCGGGAGGGCCCAAGGAGCAGATACGCAGTATTTT.

The chain uses TRBV6-1 and TRBJ1-1; D unresolved. The V gene lost 1 base and the J gene lost 5 bases, with 14 bases spanning the gap. Germline CDR1 is MNHNS and CDR2 is SASEGT. The CDR3 has 15 amino acids. The CDR3 loop is CASSEGIMGSTEAFF. As DNA, the CDR3 is TGTGCCAGCAGTGAAGGGATAATGGGGAGTACTGAAGCTTTCTTT.

V usage is TRBV28 and J usage is TRBJ2-7; the D gene is possibly TRBD2 (6 bases). The CDR3 sequence is 16 residues long. Germline assignment: CDR1 MDHEN and CDR2 SYDVKM. Trimming removed 6 bases at V and 3 bases at J, with 21 bases between. The CDR3 DNA is TGTGCCAGCAGCCCCTCTAGTTTTGCGGGAATCTACGAGCAGTACTTC. This sequence encodes CASSPSSFAGIYEQYF.

For this clone: The same CDR3 also results from other DNA sequences found in this sample. The chain employs TRBV15 and TRBJ2-2, with TRBD1 matching over 7 bases. CDR3 length equals 15 residues. V lost 1 base to trimming and J lost 3 bases; unmatched junction nucleotides: 2. The germline V gene has CDR1 LNHNV and CDR2 YYDKDF (reference sequence). CDR3 in DNA: TGTGCCACCAGCAGAGGGGACAGAGACACCGGGGAGCTGTTTTTT. Protein product: CATSRGDRDTGELFF.

V usage is TRBV6-1 and J usage is TRBJ1-5; a possible D gene is TRBD1 (5 bases). The CDR3 contains 15 residues. The V end lost 5 bases, the J end lost 3 bases, and 14 bases lay between the germline ends. The V gene's germline CDR1 is MNHNS and CDR2 SASEGT. The CDR3 is CASSTTALLNQPQHF. CDR3 nucleotides: TGTGCCAGCAGTACGACAGCGCTGCTCAATCAGCCCCAGCATTTT.

The genes are TRBV11-1 and TRBJ2-7, with D possibly being TRBD1 (6 bases). The V end was cut by 4 bases, the J end by 7 bases, with 20 bases between. Looked up from germline, CDR1 is SGHAT and CDR2 is FQDESV (reference sequence). CDR3 length equals 15 residues. The CDR3 coding sequence is TGTGCCAGCAGCTCACCGGGACAAAGACATTTGGAGCAGTACTTC. Protein product: CASSSPGQRHLEQYF.

A single count supports this clone. V usage is TRBV29-1 and J usage is TRBJ2-7, with TRBD2 as a possible D gene (5 bases). This CDR3 region has 15 residues. Germline CDR1 reads SQVTM; CDR2 reads ANQGSEA. V shed 4 bases and J shed 5 bases, with 21 bases lying between them. The CDR3 nucleotides are TGCAGCGTTGCCCCGTTGGGAGCCCTGTCCCACGAGCAGTACTTC. It translates to CSVAPLGALSHEQYF.

V usage is TRBV10-2 and J usage is TRBJ2-7; D remains ambiguous. V shed 3 bases and J shed 0 bases, with 12 bases lying between them. Germline V CDR1 and CDR2: WSHSY, SAAADI. The CDR3 has 15 amino acids. The DNA of the CDR3 is TGCGCCAGCAGTGACGTTGCAGGTTACTCCTACGAGCAGTACTTC. It translates to CASSDVAGYSYEQYF.

The V and J genes are TRBV4-1 and TRBJ2-2; the D gene is possibly TRBD2 (5 bases). The CDR3 covers 16 residues. CDR1 and CDR2 (germline): MGHRA, YSYEKL. The V and J ends lost 2 bases and 1 base respectively, with 11 bases between them. The CDR3 DNA sequence: TGCGCCAGCAGCCAATTTGGCGGAGGGAACACCGGGGAGCTGTTTTTT. Its translation is CASSQFGGGNTGELFF.

The rearrangement links TRBV6-6 to TRBJ2-2; no clear D gene. The CDR3 spans 13 residues. Germline V lookup: CDR1 MNHNY, CDR2 SVGAGI (reference sequence). V was trimmed by 6 bases and J by 5 bases, leaving 10 bases between them. This CDR3 reads CASRRRETGELFF. CDR3 nucleotide sequence: TGTGCCAGCAGACGCCGCGAGACCGGGGAGCTGTTTTTT.

The chain links TRBV6-5 to TRBJ1-6; D gene ambiguous. This CDR3 is 14 amino acids long. Germline loops: CDR1 MNHEY, CDR2 SVGAGI. The V gene lost 2 bases and the J gene lost 3 bases, with 5 bases spanning the gap. Here the CDR3 reads CASSYRSYNSPLHF. CDR3 bases: TGTGCCAGCAGTTACCGTAGCTATAATTCACCCCTCCACTTT.

This chain uses TRBV21-1 with TRBJ1-4; the table's TRBD1 call for D was not verified on the DNA. TRBV21-1 constitutes a pseudogene. This CDR3 has 17 residues. The CDR3 region has the DNA TGTGCCAGCAGCAAAACAGACAGGGGGCAGAGTAATGAAAAACTGTTTTTT. Translation: CASSKTDRGQSNEKLFF.

The chain couples TRBV5-8 to TRBJ2-3; D ambiguous. V was clipped by 0 bases and J by 2 bases, with 7 bases between them. The CDR3 is 14 residues long. The germline V gene encodes CDR1 SGHTS and CDR2 YDEGEE. In DNA form, the CDR3 reads TGTGCCAGCAGCTTGGATCCAGACACAGATACGCAGTATTTT. This codes for CASSLDPDTDTQYF.

There are a few counts of this clone. The chain joins TRBV2 to TRBJ2-5, with 11 positions matching TRBD2. The CDR3 spans 15 residues. Trimming at V came to 5 bases and at J to 5 bases, leaving 7 bases not matched to a gene. The V gene's germline CDR1 is SNHLY and CDR2 FYNNEI. CDR3 sequence reads: CASSSLAGGEETQYF. DNA for the CDR3: TGTGCCAGCAGTTCCCTAGCGGGGGGAGAGGAGACCCAGTACTTC.

The V gene is TRBV2, the J gene TRBJ2-1; 8 bases fit TRBD2. CDR1 and CDR2 (germline): SNHLY, FYNNEI. Trimming removed 8 bases from V and 5 bases from J; junction bases left unmatched: 11. The CDR3 contains 15 residues. The CDR3 loop is CASGFEAGENNEQFF. CDR3 bases: TGTGCCAGCGGCTTCGAAGCGGGAGAGAACAATGAGCAGTTCTTC.

The chain couples TRBV5-1 to TRBJ1-1; D gene unclear. The CDR3 is made up of 13 amino acids. The germline gives CDR1 SGHRS, CDR2 YFSETQ. Trimming pared 0 bases from V and 3 bases from J, leaving 6 bases between. Here the CDR3 DNA reads TGCGCCAGCAGCTTGGAGCGTCACACTGAAGCTTTCTTT. Translation: CASSLERHTEAFF.

The J gene is TRBJ2-7, the V gene TRBV13; D uncertain. In germline, CDR1 is PRHDT, CDR2 FYEKMQ (reference sequence). The V end lost 1 base, the J end lost 5 bases, and 12 bases lay between the germline ends. The CDR3 sequence is 14 residues long. This chain's CDR3 is CASSLALDGDEQYF. For the CDR3, the DNA is TGTGCCAGCAGCTTAGCCCTTGACGGAGACGAGCAGTACTTC.

The chain employs TRBV5-1 and TRBJ2-1; TRBD1 matches at 7 bases. The germline V gene has CDR1 SGHRS and CDR2 YFSETQ. Germline trimming cut 3 bases from V and 4 bases from J; bases unmatched to any gene: 7. The length of the CDR3 is 15 residues. CDR3 DNA: TGCGCCAGCAGCTCACCGACAGGGCCGTACAATGAGCAGTTCTTC. Translation gives CASSSPTGPYNEQFF. Filled out from reference TRBV5-1 and TRBJ2-1, the complete variable domain reads KAGVTQTPRYLIKTRGQQVTLSCSPISGHRSVSWYQQTPGQGLQFLFEYFSETQRNKGNFPGRFSGRQFSNSRSEMNVSTLELGDSALYLCASSSPTGPYNEQFFGPGTRLTVL.

The chain has TRBV7-2 and TRBJ2-5, with TRBD2 matching 9 bases. Germline V gives CDR1 SGHTA, CDR2 FQGNSA. V trimming: 3 bases; J trimming: 5 bases; junction bases outside the gene matches: 7. This CDR3 spans 15 amino acids. CDR3 sequence reads: CASSLMIAGVETQYF. The CDR3 DNA sequence: TGTGCCAGCAGCTTGATGATAGCGGGAGTGGAGACCCAGTACTTC.

This chain joins TRBV27 and TRBJ2-7; tentatively, D is TRBD2 (7 bases). Per the germline V gene, CDR1 is MNHEY and CDR2 is SMNVEV (reference sequence). V shed 6 bases and J shed 9 bases, with 21 bases lying between them. This CDR3 region has 14 residues. CDR3 nucleotide sequence: TGTGCCAGCAGCCTAGGGGGTCGGGGGGTCACGCAGTACTTC. Translation: CASSLGGRGVTQYF.

The chain uses TRBV6-6 and TRBJ2-5; 7 bases map to TRBD1. V shed 5 bases and J 1 base; nucleotides not matched to a gene: 4. Germline CDR1 is MNHNY and CDR2 is SVGAGI (reference sequence). The length of the CDR3 is 14 residues. The CDR3 loop is CASSDDRAQETQYF. The CDR3 region has the DNA TGTGCCAGCAGTGACGACAGGGCCCAAGAGACCCAGTACTTC.

J is TRBJ2-2 and V is TRBV5-1; the D is unclear. The CDR3 spans 13 residues. Germline assignment: CDR1 SGHRS and CDR2 YFSETQ. The germline V and J ends were trimmed by 1 base and 6 bases, with 7 bases remaining between them. CDR3 bases: TGCGCCAGCAGCTTGCTCGGTTCCGGGGAGCTGTTTTTT. Residues: CASSLLGSGELFF.

The V call is TRBV9, the J call TRBJ2-1; maybe TRBD2 (6 bases). V dropped 0 bases and J dropped 5 bases, with 12 bases sitting between them. The CDR3 totals 15 residues. The germline V gene has CDR1 SGDLS and CDR2 YYNGEE. CDR3 nucleotides: TGTGCCAGCAGCGTAGAACTAGCCTTAAACAATGAGCAGTTCTTC. As protein: CASSVELALNNEQFF.

V usage is TRBV9 and J usage is TRBJ2-1; 13 nucleotides agree with TRBD2. This CDR3 has 15 residues. Germline values: CDR1 SGDLS, CDR2 YYNGEE. J was trimmed by 10 bases and V by 3 bases; bases with no gene match: 7. CDR3 sequence reads: CASSASGTSGTEQFF. Written as DNA, the CDR3 is TGTGCCAGCAGCGCCTCCGGGACTAGCGGGACGGAGCAGTTCTTC.

The J gene is TRBJ1-2, the V gene TRBV7-2; D unresolved. This CDR3 comprises 15 residues. Germline lookup yields CDR1 SGHTA and CDR2 FQGNSA. V lost 2 bases, J lost 1 base, and 11 bases lay in between. CDR3 coding DNA: TGTGCCAGCAGCTTACCCGACGGACTTAACTATGGCTACACCTTC. Residues: CASSLPDGLNYGYTF.